Following are 21 T cell receptor beta chains from one sample sequenced in a study of T cell clones after liver transplantation. Clones were read by immunoSEQ multiplex PCR, and TCRdb kept only the in-frame ones, dropping some. This sample has under 7,000 clones, with roughly 85% found just once. The source was CD8+ T cells from blood, collected 24 months after liver transplant. These receptors were obtained from a human patient who received a liver transplant. T cells may partly derive from the graft donor.

The chain is built from TRBV4-3 and TRBJ1-1; D uncertain. Deletions cut 2 bases from V and 0 bases from J, with 13 bases between. CDR1 and CDR2 (germline): LGHNA, YSLEER. The CDR3 is 16 residues long. The CDR3 reads CASSQWFPPVNTEAFF. DNA for the CDR3: TGCGCCAGCAGCCAATGGTTTCCCCCGGTGAACACTGAAGCTTTCTTT.

This clone was picked up a small number of times. The gene calls are TRBV5-4 and TRBJ1-1; 10 positions match TRBD1. The CDR3 loop spans 14 amino acids. The germline V gene has CDR1 SGHNT and CDR2 YYREEE (reference sequence). The trim removed 3 bases at V and 7 bases at J, leaving 6 bases unmatched. The CDR3 DNA follows: TGTGCCAGCAGCTGGGGACAGGGGTCTGATGAAGCTTTCTTT. It specifies CASSWGQGSDEAFF.

This clone was counted once. One end of the junction fails to match germline, which may point to a read error. The chain combines TRBV11-2 with TRBJ2-3; 9 bases are shared with TRBD2. The germline V gene encodes CDR1 SGHAT and CDR2 FQNNGV. CDR3 length equals 14 residues. CDR3 nucleotides: TGTGCCAGCAGGTTAGCGGGAGCCCAAGATACGCAGTATTTT. It translates to CASRLAGAQDTQYF.

V and J are TRBV5-6 and TRBJ1-1, with D possibly being TRBD1 (6 bases). Trimming left V 4 bases short and J 0 bases short, with 13 bases between. Germline CDR1 and CDR2: SGHDT and YYEEEE. The CDR3 has 15 residues. The CDR3 DNA is TGTGCCAGCAGCCACAGGACAGCCATGAACACTGAAGCTTTCTTT. It encodes CASSHRTAMNTEAFF.

This clone was seen only a few times. The chain couples TRBV4-3 to TRBJ2-3; D might be TRBD2 (6 bases). Germline V gene sequence: CDR1 LGHNA, CDR2 YSLEER. The CDR3 is 16 residues long. With 4 bases removed from V and 3 bases from J, the gap between germline ends came to 17 bases. The CDR3 nucleotides are TGCGCCAGCAGCCCCTATGGGAGGTTGGGTACAGATACGCAGTATTTT. It yields the protein CASSPYGRLGTDTQYF.

The V call is TRBV5-4, the J call TRBJ2-2; the match to TRBD2 covers 13 bases. From germline, CDR1 is SGHNT and CDR2 YYREEE (reference sequence). This CDR3 has 16 amino acids. The trim removed 4 bases at V and 6 bases at J, leaving 6 bases unmatched. For the CDR3, the DNA is TGTGCCAGCAGCCCCGGACTAGCGGGGGATGCCGGGGAGCTGTTTTTT. It translates to CASSPGLAGDAGELFF.

The chain links TRBV7-8 to TRBJ2-7, with TRBD1 identical over 7 bases. Germline CDR1 is SGHVS and CDR2 is FQNEAQ. The CDR3 length is 14 residues. V was clipped by 4 bases and J by 4 bases; unmatched bases: 7. CDR3 bases: TGTGCCAGCAGCTCGACAGGGTTAAGGTACGAGCAGTACTTC. It is translated as CASSSTGLRYEQYF.

This clone was seen once. This sequence joins TRBV4-3 and TRBJ1-2; 7 bases fit TRBD1. The length of the CDR3 is 16 residues. The V gene's germline CDR1 is LGHNA and CDR2 YSLEER. The J segment lost 4 bases and the V segment lost 1 base, leaving 9 bases of the junction unmatched. This chain's CDR3 is CASSQVLGDRFYGYTF. The CDR3 DNA sequence: TGCGCCAGCAGCCAAGTGCTAGGGGACAGATTCTATGGCTACACCTTC.

The chain links TRBV29-1 to TRBJ2-7; TRBD1 might be the D (6 bases). V dropped 5 bases and J dropped 2 bases, with 10 bases sitting between them. This CDR3 is built from 12 residues. Germline V gene lookup returns CDR1 SQVTM and CDR2 ANQGSEA. DNA for the CDR3: TGCAGCGTTCAGGGGAATCCCTACGAGCAGTACTTC. It encodes CSVQGNPYEQYF.

This clone turned up a few times. V and J are TRBV27 and TRBJ2-5; the match to TRBD2 covers 9 bases. The CDR3 loop spans 14 amino acids. Germline CDR1 reads MNHEY; CDR2 reads SMNVEV (reference sequence). V lost 7 bases and J lost 4; bases outside the gene matches: 7. This CDR3 reads CASTTRRGGETQYF. The CDR3 DNA reads TGTGCCAGCACCACGCGGCGGGGGGGAGAGACCCAGTACTTC.

This chain links TRBV29-1 with TRBJ2-2; 8 bases match TRBD2. Trimming at V came to 6 bases and at J to 5 bases, leaving 8 bases not matched to a gene. The CDR3 has 14 residues. Germline CDR1 reads SQVTM; CDR2 reads ANQGSEA. CDR3 protein: CSVSTGGETGELFF. The CDR3 DNA is TGCAGCGTCTCCACCGGGGGGGAGACCGGGGAGCTGTTTTTT.

The chain employs TRBV6-1 and TRBJ1-6; tentatively, D is TRBD1 (5 bases). Trimming left V 4 bases short and J 14 bases short, with 18 bases between. Per the germline V gene, CDR1 is MNHNS and CDR2 is SASEGT. CDR3 length: 14 amino acids. This CDR3 is CASSADRLIQSLHF. CDR3 sequence (DNA): TGTGCCAGCAGTGCCGACAGACTAATTCAATCCCTCCACTTT.

The V gene is TRBV7-9, the J gene TRBJ1-1; D is undetermined. CDR1 and CDR2 from the germline V gene are SEHNR and FQNEAQ (reference sequence). This CDR3 spans 11 amino acids. The V end lost 8 bases, the J end lost 5 bases, and 9 bases lay between the germline ends. CDR3 sequence: CASLGTTEAFF. As DNA, the CDR3 is TGTGCCAGCTTAGGCACGACTGAAGCTTTCTTT.

This rearrangement joins TRBV19 to TRBJ2-1; TRBD2 is a possible D gene (5 bases). V shed 4 bases and J shed 3 bases, with 7 bases lying between them. Germline-derived CDR1 and CDR2 are LNHDA and SQIVND (reference sequence). This CDR3 contains 13 residues. The CDR3 spells CASSTGNYNEQFF. The CDR3 DNA sequence: TGTGCCAGTAGTACGGGAAACTACAATGAGCAGTTCTTC.

V is TRBV15 and J is TRBJ1-4; 7 positions agree with TRBD1. With V trimmed by 5 bases and J by 5 bases, 11 bases remained unmatched. The CDR3 sequence is 16 residues long. The germline V gene encodes CDR1 LNHNV and CDR2 YYDKDF (reference sequence). DNA of the CDR3: TGTGCCACCAGCCGAACCGCGGGACAGCTCAATGAAAAACTGTTTTTT. Protein product: CATSRTAGQLNEKLFF.

The rearrangement links TRBV19 to TRBJ2-1; 10 bases are a match to TRBD2. Losses at the gene ends were 4 bases for V and 4 bases for J; bases not matched to a gene: 4. The CDR3 extends over 15 amino acids. CDR1 is LNHDA, CDR2 SQIVND, per germline (reference sequence). The chain's CDR3 is CASSRTSGTYNEQFF. CDR3 DNA: TGTGCCAGTAGTAGAACTAGCGGGACTTACAATGAGCAGTTCTTC. Together with reference TRBV19 and TRBJ2-1, the CDR3 gives the full variable domain: DGGITQSPKYLFRKEGQNVTLSCEQNLNHDAMYWYRQDPGQGLRLIYYSQIVNDFQKGDIAEGYSVSREKKESFPLTVTSAQKNPTAFYLCASSRTSGTYNEQFFGPGTRLTVL.

The chain couples TRBV7-9 to TRBJ2-1, with 13 bases that match TRBD2. Trimming took 5 bases from V and 2 from J; bases not matched to a gene: 6. From germline, CDR1 is SEHNR and CDR2 FQNEAQ (reference sequence). The CDR3 extends over 17 amino acids. In nucleotides, the CDR3 is TGTGCCAGCAGCGGGACCGGGACTAGCGGGGCCTACAATGAGCAGTTCTTC. Residues: CASSGTGTSGAYNEQFF.

Only a few counts were recorded for this clone. This sequence joins TRBV28 and TRBJ1-4; possibly TRBD1 for D (5 bases). Between the trimmed V and J ends, which lost 5 bases and 5 bases, there was a span of 18 bases. This CDR3 has 16 amino acids. The V gene's germline CDR1 is MDHEN and CDR2 SYDVKM. The CDR3 DNA follows: TGTGCCAGCAGTCTCTCGGTGGGACCGATGAATGAAAAACTGTTTTTT. Translating it yields CASSLSVGPMNEKLFF.

This clone was observed once. This chain joins TRBV7-6 and TRBJ2-1; TRBD2 might be the D (5 bases). The V end was cut by 5 bases, the J end by 0 bases, with 14 bases between. Germline V lookup: CDR1 SGHVS, CDR2 FNYEAQ. This CDR3 spans 16 amino acids. The CDR3 bases are TGTGCCAGCAGCCCCCCCCTTGGGAGCTCCTACAATGAGCAGTTCTTC. Translation: CASSPPLGSSYNEQFF.

This chain connects TRBV5-4 to TRBJ2-1, with D possibly matching TRBD2 (7 bases). The CDR3 is 13 residues long. The V gene lost 7 bases and the J gene lost 4 bases, with 12 bases spanning the gap. Germline CDR1 is SGHNT and CDR2 is YYREEE (reference sequence). DNA of the CDR3: TGTGCCAGCCGGGGGGCTCGGTACAATGAGCAGTTCTTC. Amino acids: CASRGARYNEQFF.

This clone has a handful of counts. The J gene is TRBJ1-1, the V gene TRBV7-8; D unclear. The CDR3 contains 15 residues. The V gene's germline CDR1 is SGHVS and CDR2 FQNEAQ. V gave up 2 bases and J gave up 1 base, with 11 bases separating them. This CDR3 is CASSLTVGPNTEAFF. In DNA form, the CDR3 reads TGTGCCAGCAGCTTAACGGTCGGGCCGAACACTGAAGCTTTCTTT.